This T cell receptor beta chain was recorded in a study of blood T cells in healthy people across ages (dated by TCRdb to about 2015). Regarding the complete study: In model experiments, template switching captured about one uniquely barcoded TCR beta cDNA molecule for every two T cells. Using deep sequencing normalized with unique cDNA molecular identifiers, the study measured how TCR beta repertoire diversity changes with age. The donors were split into four age groups: young (average approximately 16 years), middle-aged (roughly 39), aged (over 55) and long-lived (about 74). Using the same blood draw, the study looked at two additional independent replicas of 1 million unique cDNA reads for two donors, one aged 18 to 30 and the other aged 80 or older.

Via the germline V gene (reference sequence), CDR1 is SEHNR and CDR2 FQNEAQ. The CDR3, cysteine through phenylalanine, is 13 amino acids long. Only the CDR3 part of the read is kept: 39 bases, read in frame from the first base. Deletion took 2 bases off V and 7 bases off J, with a span of 11 bases between the germline ends. Library method: 5' RACE. The data were produced on an Illumina HiSeq 2500. A second about 6 to 11 cycle PCR used a sample-barcoded 5' primer and a J-beta primer mix. A template-switch 5' adaptor carrying 12 random nucleotides introduced a unique molecular identifier onto each TCR beta cDNA molecule. At least 2.5 million CDR3-containing paired-end reads were obtained from each sample. All of the RNA was converted into first-strand cDNA using the Mint cDNA synthesis kit, with a TRBC-specific oligonucleotide serving as the primer. All cDNA was treated with uracil-DNA glycosylase and then went through a first 18-cycle PCR with the universal primers M1SS and BC2_uni_R. From the authors' description of their analysis: For normalization, 1 million high-quality reads were randomly selected from each sample, with every read carrying a distinct molecular identifier. Reads with shared molecular identifiers were discarded instead of being binned into consensus sequences. MiTCR, set to a Q25 quality threshold and the strictest error-elimination algorithm, was used for CDR3 identification, clonotype clustering and error correction. A nonparametric unseen species model using Euler transformation provided a lower-bound estimate of total TCR beta diversity. Through fastp at Q25 and MiXCR, TCRdb rebuilt clones from the public reads, retaining in-frame beta chains. Duplicate CDR3 protein sequences are folded into a single record with the most common DNA and genes. Clone size and V and J calls follow TCRdb, not the original study. The sample table lists roughly 500,000 distinct CDR3 sequences, around 24% of them with a count of one. In total, the top ten clones hold just over 8.5% of the sample.

Findings and caveats that apply to the study as a whole: Compared with the aged group, the long-lived group had more naive CD4+ T cells, fewer expanded clones and increased TCR diversity, a pattern suggesting age selection. As age increased, observed TCR beta diversity per million T cells dropped in a roughly linear way, and a significant reduction was already evident by age around 41. Observed TCR beta diversity correlated strongly with the percentage of naive T cells measured by flow cytometry. Donor CMV infection status was unknown, potentially confounding age-related changes in expanded clonotypes. Conclusive comparison of naive and antigen-experienced compartments was prevented by the profiling of bulk unsorted PBMCs. Estimates of total diversity based on one million sequenced T cells were considered lower bounds and underestimates.

A few counts support this clonotype. The clone's antigen remains unknown. No clone much larger than this one lies a single base away; base qualities are absent. Systemically healthy Caucasian individuals from Russia, some 38 in total and aged roughly 6 to 95 years, were included as donors. About 10 milliliters of peripheral blood were drawn from each donor into EDTA-treated Vacutainer tubes. Ficoll-Paque density-gradient centrifugation was used to isolate PBMCs, with at least 7 million per sample. Trizol reagent was used to extract total RNA from the PBMCs, yielding at least 6 micrograms per sample. For every donor, an aliquot of PBMCs went through flow cytometry to measure the percentages of naive CD45RAhigh/CD27high T cells. The sample was also reused in another study, on T cells of mothers and their children. From the second report: Nine systemically healthy Caucasian individuals, comprising three mothers and their six children, were included as donors. cDNA synthesis consumed the entire amount of extracted RNA, loaded at 1.5 ug RNA in each 15 ul reaction. In the second PCR, the M1S primer introduced both the sample barcodes and 2-4 random nucleotides. More than 8 million TCR beta CDR3 reads were obtained from each mother, and some 3.3 million reads were obtained from each child. Thymic selection shapes the output of TCR recombination in a similar way in related and unrelated pairs, and inherited differences have a minor effect. Normalized repertoire overlap was always slightly but never significantly higher in related than unrelated mother-child pairs. No persistent microchimeric T cell clones were detected, at a sensitivity of approximately 100 clones per million clonotypes. In the study, deep NGS was used to compare the TCR beta repertoires of mothers and children, and features distinguishing related mother-child pairs from unrelated individuals were sought. Mothers averaged around 40 +/- 4 years of age and children averaged roughly 10 +/- 4 years. Libraries were sequenced on Illumina HiSeq 2000 with 100+100 nt paired-end reads after adapter ligation with NEBNext reagents. To avoid cross-contamination, the mother libraries and the child libraries were prepared a month apart and sequenced in separate runs. Each donor had between about 450,000 and 2,100,000 distinct TCR beta clonotypes identified. Naive TCR beta clonotypes were estimated from low-frequency clonotypes matched to each donor's FACS-determined naive share, without sorting.

This receptor was identified in a boy younger than 18 in good health. This receptor chain uses TRBV7-9 and TRBJ1-1; the D gene is perhaps TRBD1, on 6 matching bases. The sample consisted of blood. For the CDR3, the sequence is CASSLLGGGEAFF. The nucleotide sequence is TGTGCCAGCAGCTTACTGGGGGGCGGTGAAGCTTTCTTT.